Each of the 13 T cell receptor beta chains below was sequenced from the same sample in a study of blood T cell repertoires in COVID-19. Profiled with immunoSEQ multiplex PCR; TCRdb holds only in-frame clones, not every one. Of 150,000 to 200,000 clones listed, around four fifths are singletons. Sequencing was performed on peripheral blood. The receptors here all came from a man aged 65 to 85 with acute or convalescent COVID-19.

The chain uses TRBV13 and TRBJ2-3; 7 bases are a match to TRBD2. This CDR3 has 17 amino acids. Per germline, CDR1 PRHDT and CDR2 FYEKMQ (reference sequence). Unmatched junction bases numbered 10, after V lost 2 bases and J lost 2 bases. The CDR3 loop reads CASSLKSSGTNTDTQYF. Written as DNA, the CDR3 is TGTGCCAGCAGCTTAAAGTCCTCGGGGACTAACACAGATACGCAGTATTTT. Combining the CDR3 with reference TRBV13 and TRBJ2-3 gives the whole variable domain AAGVIQSPRHLIKEKRETATLKCYPIPRHDTVYWYQQGPGQDPQFLISFYEKMQSDKGSIPDRFSAQQFSDYHSELNMSSLELGDSALYFCASSLKSSGTNTDTQYFGPGTRLTVL.

The chain combines TRBV2 with TRBJ1-1, with D hard to call. Germline V gene sequence: CDR1 SNHLY, CDR2 FYNNEI. Trimming left V 10 bases short and J 9 bases short, with 24 bases between. The CDR3 length is 14 residues. CDR3 coding DNA: TGTGCCACGTGTACCGGGTCCCCCCTCTCTAAAGCTTTCTTT. It codes for CATCTGSPLSKAFF.

In DNA, the CDR3 is TGTGCCAGCAGTACCATTAACAGGTATCTCGAGCAGTACTTC. Amino acids: CASSTINRYLEQYF. The V gene is TRBV6-5, the J gene TRBJ2-7, with D tentatively TRBD1 (5 bases). V was trimmed by 5 bases and J by 6 bases, leaving 17 bases between them. In germline, CDR1 is MNHEY, CDR2 SVGAGI. The CDR3 length is 14 residues.

The chain is built from TRBV24-1 and TRBJ2-3; 11 bases align to TRBD2. V was pared by 4 bases and J by 9 bases, with 8 bases of the junction left unmatched. The CDR3 is made up of 15 amino acids. Germline lookup yields CDR1 KGHDR and CDR2 SFDVKD. The CDR3 loop reads CATSDLAGGPKTQYF. CDR3 DNA sequence: TGTGCCACCAGTGACCTAGCGGGAGGCCCCAAGACGCAGTATTTT.

Comments on this clone: Other DNA sequences of this sample code for an identical CDR3. The chain links TRBV28 to TRBJ2-5, with D hard to call. The CDR3 spans 12 residues. Germline CDR1 and CDR2: MDHEN and SYDVKM. Trimming shortened V by 2 bases and J by 2 bases, and 3 bases separated the two germline ends. The CDR3 here is CASSLQQETQYF. In DNA form, the CDR3 reads TGTGCCAGCAGTTTACAGCAAGAGACCCAGTACTTC.

The sample holds a few counts of this clone. This chain links TRBV10-3 with TRBJ2-7; D is perhaps TRBD1 (6 bases). The CDR3 runs 12 residues. Deletions cut 10 bases from V and 2 bases from J, with 12 bases between. The germline V gene has CDR1 ENHRY and CDR2 SYGVKD. The CDR3 here is CATRDTTYEQYF. The CDR3 nucleotides read TGTGCCACCAGGGACACAACCTACGAGCAGTACTTC.

This chain joins TRBV19 and TRBJ1-4; tentatively, D is TRBD1 (6 bases). Germline CDR1 and CDR2: LNHDA and SQIVND (reference sequence). This CDR3 spans 14 amino acids. Deletions cut 4 bases from V and 4 bases from J, with 10 bases between. In DNA form, the CDR3 reads TGTGCCAGTAGTACTCGGACAGTTAATGAAAAACTGTTTTTT. It encodes CASSTRTVNEKLFF.

The V call is TRBV4-1, the J call TRBJ1-5, with a tentative D call TRBD1 (6 bases). Germline-derived CDR1 and CDR2 are MGHRA and YSYEKL. This CDR3 contains 14 residues. V was shortened by 2 bases and J by 7 bases, with 12 bases between the two germline ends. CDR3 sequence reads: CASSQRQGSQPQHF. In DNA, the CDR3 is TGCGCCAGCAGCCAACGGCAGGGGAGCCAGCCCCAGCATTTT.

Worth noting for this clone: At one end, the junction sequence differs from germline, possibly due to a read error. The chain employs TRBV12-5 and TRBJ2-1; D gene unclear. Per germline, CDR1 LGHNT and CDR2 FRNRAP. CDR3 length: 15 residues. This CDR3 reads CASGLVPRPHNEQFF. The CDR3 DNA sequence: TGTGCTAGTGGTTTGGTACCCAGGCCGCACAACGAGCAGTTCTTC.

This chain joins TRBV6-5 and TRBJ2-7; tentatively, D is TRBD2 (5 bases). Germline assignment: CDR1 MNHEY and CDR2 SVGAGI. The CDR3 consists of 13 residues. The V end was cut by 8 bases, the J end by 3 bases, with 14 bases between. CDR3 in DNA: TGTGCCAGCGGAGGACTGGGCCTCTACGAGCAGTACTTC. Translating it yields CASGGLGLYEQYF.

This chain connects TRBV24-1 to TRBJ2-5; D is perhaps TRBD2 (6 bases). Trimming took off 3 bases at V and 4 bases at J, with 14 bases between the two ends. There are 15 residues in the CDR3. Per the germline V gene, CDR1 is KGHDR and CDR2 is SFDVKD. The CDR3 sequence is CATSDAGPAGETQYF. For the CDR3, the DNA is TGTGCCACCAGTGATGCGGGGCCCGCAGGAGAGACCCAGTACTTC.

This clone was detected many times. This chain uses TRBV19 with TRBJ1-1; 7 bases are a match to TRBD1. Germline CDR1 reads LNHDA; CDR2 reads SQIVND (reference sequence). Losses at the gene ends were 6 bases for V and 3 bases for J; bases not matched to a gene: 7. This CDR3 contains 14 residues. The CDR3 loop reads CASSRQGFDTEAFF. As DNA, the CDR3 is TGTGCCAGTAGCAGACAGGGTTTTGACACTGAAGCTTTCTTT.

This chain connects TRBV5-1 to TRBJ2-7; 9 bases match TRBD2. V lost 3 bases and J lost 6; bases outside the gene matches: 7. The CDR3 consists of 14 residues. From germline, CDR1 is SGHRS and CDR2 YFSETQ. For the CDR3, the DNA is TGCGCCAGCAGCTGGCGCGCGGGGGGGCCCGAGCAGTACTTC. Translating it yields CASSWRAGGPEQYF.